This T cell receptor (beta chain) was observed in a study of vaccination effects on CD4 cells after COVID-19. General study points: The study dataset contains few convalescent patients and includes no early post-infection timepoints.

Sequencing was performed with immunoSEQ multiplex PCR; in TCRdb, only in-frame clones are kept and a portion is missing. This sample yields roughly 70,000 clones, of which around three quarters are seen a single time; 0.75% to 1% belongs to the top ten. On this clone itself: Its antigen is not known.

Antigen-specific CD4+ T cells were expanded with viral peptide pools in the ViraFEST assay before sequencing. Once cultured for 10 days, the cells underwent separation to obtain CD4+ T cells. The cohort was immunized with two doses of either the BNT162b2 or mRNA-1273 vaccine. Germline values: CDR1 LGHDT, CDR2 YNNKEL (reference sequence). With 1 base removed from V and 8 bases from J, the gap between germline ends came to 9 bases. The CDR3 spans 14 residues. The input for sequencing was CD4+ T cells from PBMCs cultured with HCoV-OC43 spike peptides, taken after COVID-19 vaccination. Subset of the sample: HCoV-OC43 spike overlapping peptide pool stimulation. The rearrangement uses TRBV3-1 (or the pseudogene TRBV3-2) and TRBJ1-6; D is uncertain. The TCR comes from a human donor who received a COVID-19 vaccine. The CDR3 DNA is TGTGCCAGCAGCCAAGTATTTCGCGATTCACCCCTCCACTTT. Residues: CASSQVFRDSPLHF.